The 9 T cell receptor beta chains listed next were all sequenced from one sample in a study of blood T cells in healthy people across ages. A J-beta primer mix and a sample-barcoded 5' primer were used in a second PCR of about 6 to 12 cycles. TCRdb used MiXCR to reprocess the 5' RACE reads, holding one entry per CDR3 protein. The sample yields approximately 770,000 distinct CDR3 sequences, 58% seen once. The sequencing sample was made of blood. These receptors were taken from a man aged 25-45 years in good health.

A remark on this clonotype: Germline is not matched at one junction end, which may reflect a read error. V is TRBV7-7 and J is TRBJ2-1, with no clear D. CDR1 is SSHAT, CDR2 FNYEAQ, per germline (reference sequence). The CDR3 consists of 16 residues. As DNA, the CDR3 is TGTGCTAGCAGCTTAGAGGTCCTATGCTCCTACAATGAGCAGTTCTTC. Its protein is CASSLEVLCSYNEQFF.

V usage is TRBV24-1 and J usage is TRBJ2-1, with 10 bases aligning to TRBD2. The length of the CDR3 is 17 residues. The trim removed 3 bases at V and 7 bases at J, leaving 11 bases unmatched. The germline CDR1 and CDR2 sequences are KGHDR and SFDVKD. CDR3 protein: CATSDPDRTSGYNEQFF. As DNA, the CDR3 is TGTGCCACCAGTGATCCCGACCGGACTAGCGGCTATAATGAGCAGTTCTTC.

V and J are TRBV20-1 and TRBJ1-2; D is undetermined. The V gene lost 6 bases and the J gene lost 7 bases, with 21 bases spanning the gap. The CDR3 extends over 14 amino acids. In germline, CDR1 is DFQATT, CDR2 SNEGSKA (reference sequence). CDR3 nucleotide sequence: TGCAGTGCCAACCCCCGCGGAGGGTCTGGTGGCTACACCTTC. Its protein product is CSANPRGGSGGYTF.

The chain couples TRBV20-1 to TRBJ2-7; D assignment may be TRBD1 or TRBD2 (5 bases each). Near its end, the DNA agrees better with TRBJ2-5, so the J call may be wrong. This CDR3 spans 12 amino acids. CDR1 and CDR2 from the germline V gene are DFQATT and SNEGSKA (reference sequence). The CDR3 DNA sequence: TGCAGTGCCTCGGGACCCGGGGAGACCCAGTACTTC. Its protein product is CSASGPGETQYF.

This clonotype was seen a few times. The rearrangement links TRBV5-1 to TRBJ2-7; D is unresolved. The V and J ends lost 4 bases and 3 bases respectively, with 14 bases between them. The germline V gene has CDR1 SGHRS and CDR2 YFSETQ. The CDR3 consists of 14 residues. The CDR3: CASSQQILGYEQYF. In nucleotides, the CDR3 is TGCGCCAGCAGCCAACAGATTCTAGGCTACGAGCAGTACTTC.

V gene TRBV6-2 or TRBV6-3 combines with J gene TRBJ2-5; 10 nucleotides line up with TRBD2. Germline assignment: CDR1 MNHEY and CDR2 SVGEGT. The CDR3 is 16 amino acids. J gave up 2 bases and V 0 bases, and 3 bases lay outside the gene matches. CDR3 residues: CASSYSRTSGQETQYF. CDR3 in DNA: TGTGCCAGCAGTTACTCTAGGACTAGCGGTCAAGAGACCCAGTACTTC.

The gene calls are TRBV20-1 and TRBJ2-3, with TRBD2 matching over 13 bases. The CDR3 is 13 residues long. Germline V gene lookup returns CDR1 DFQATT and CDR2 SNEGSKA (reference sequence). J gave up 3 bases and V 7 bases, and 1 base lay outside the gene matches. CDR3 sequence: CSGGLAGTDTQYF. The CDR3 DNA reads TGCAGTGGGGGACTAGCGGGAACAGATACGCAGTATTTT.

CDR3 coding DNA: TGCAGTGCTAGAGATGGCGGGCGGGGGACTCAGGAGACCCAGTACTTC. Protein sequence: CSARDGGRGTQETQYF. The chain uses TRBV20-1 and TRBJ2-5, with 7 positions matching TRBD2. The trim removed 0 bases at V and 5 bases at J, leaving 12 bases unmatched. Germline CDR1 DFQATT, CDR2 SNEGSKA (reference sequence). The CDR3 consists of 16 residues.

This clonotype was seen many times. The chain joins TRBV29-1 to TRBJ1-1, with a tentative D call TRBD1 (6 bases). The CDR3 is 13 residues long. Trimming removed 5 bases at V and 1 base at J, with 11 bases between. Germline V gene sequence: CDR1 SQVTM, CDR2 ANQGSEA. The DNA of the CDR3 is TGCAGCGTTTCCAGGGGAGCGAACACTGAAGCTTTCTTT. Its protein is CSVSRGANTEAFF.